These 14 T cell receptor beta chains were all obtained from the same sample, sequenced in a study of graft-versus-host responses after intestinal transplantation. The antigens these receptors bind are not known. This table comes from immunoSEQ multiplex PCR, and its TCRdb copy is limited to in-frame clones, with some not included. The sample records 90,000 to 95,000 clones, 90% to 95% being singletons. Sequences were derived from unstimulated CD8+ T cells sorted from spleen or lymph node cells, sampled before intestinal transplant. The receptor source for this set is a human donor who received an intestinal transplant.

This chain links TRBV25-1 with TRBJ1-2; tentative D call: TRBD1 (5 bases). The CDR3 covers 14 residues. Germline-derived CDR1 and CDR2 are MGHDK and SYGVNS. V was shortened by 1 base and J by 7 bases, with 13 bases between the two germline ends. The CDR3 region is CASSESGGSPGYTF. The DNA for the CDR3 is TGTGCCAGCAGTGAATCCGGGGGGTCCCCTGGCTACACCTTC.

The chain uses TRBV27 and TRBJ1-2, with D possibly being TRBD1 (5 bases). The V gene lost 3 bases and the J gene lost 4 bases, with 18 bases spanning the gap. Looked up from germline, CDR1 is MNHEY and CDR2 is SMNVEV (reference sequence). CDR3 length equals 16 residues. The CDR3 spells CASSFIGGSGSYGYTF. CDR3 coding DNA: TGTGCCAGCAGTTTTATCGGGGGAAGTGGGTCCTATGGCTACACCTTC.

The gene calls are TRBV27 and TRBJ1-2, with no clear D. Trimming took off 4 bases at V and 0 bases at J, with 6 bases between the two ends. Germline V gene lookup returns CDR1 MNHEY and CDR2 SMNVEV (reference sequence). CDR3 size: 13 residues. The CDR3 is CASSYTANYGYTF. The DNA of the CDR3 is TGTGCCAGCAGTTATACAGCTAACTATGGCTACACCTTC.

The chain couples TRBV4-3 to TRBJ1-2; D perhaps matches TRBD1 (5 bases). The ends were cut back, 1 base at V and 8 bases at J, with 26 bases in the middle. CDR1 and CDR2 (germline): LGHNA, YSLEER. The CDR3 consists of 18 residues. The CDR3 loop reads CASSQVRSGRVMEEGYTF. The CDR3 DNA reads TGCGCCAGCAGCCAAGTTCGGTCTGGCAGGGTTATGGAAGAAGGCTACACCTTC.

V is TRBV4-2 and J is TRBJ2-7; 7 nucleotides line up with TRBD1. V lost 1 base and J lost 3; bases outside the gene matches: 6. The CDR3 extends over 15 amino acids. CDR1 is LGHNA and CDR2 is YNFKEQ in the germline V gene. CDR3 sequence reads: CASSQVTGANYEQYF. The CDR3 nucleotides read TGTGCCAGCAGCCAAGTTACAGGGGCGAACTACGAGCAGTACTTC.

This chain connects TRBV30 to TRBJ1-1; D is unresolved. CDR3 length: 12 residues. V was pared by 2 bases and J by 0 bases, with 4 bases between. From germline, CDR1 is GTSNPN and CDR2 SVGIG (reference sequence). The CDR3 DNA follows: TGTGCCTGGAGTTGGCTGAACACTGAAGCTTTCTTT. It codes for CAWSWLNTEAFF.

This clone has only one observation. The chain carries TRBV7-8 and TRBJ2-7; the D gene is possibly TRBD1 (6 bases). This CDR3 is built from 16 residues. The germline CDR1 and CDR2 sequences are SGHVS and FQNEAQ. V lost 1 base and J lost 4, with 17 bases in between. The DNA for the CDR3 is TGTGCCAGCAGCTTAGGGCTCCCGGGGCAGGGGTACGAGCAGTACTTC. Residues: CASSLGLPGQGYEQYF.

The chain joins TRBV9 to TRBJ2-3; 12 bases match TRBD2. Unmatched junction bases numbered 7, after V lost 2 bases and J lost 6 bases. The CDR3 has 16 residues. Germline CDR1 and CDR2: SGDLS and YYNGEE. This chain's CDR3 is CASSVRLAGGLDTQYF. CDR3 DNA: TGTGCCAGCAGCGTTAGGCTAGCGGGGGGGCTCGATACGCAGTATTTT.

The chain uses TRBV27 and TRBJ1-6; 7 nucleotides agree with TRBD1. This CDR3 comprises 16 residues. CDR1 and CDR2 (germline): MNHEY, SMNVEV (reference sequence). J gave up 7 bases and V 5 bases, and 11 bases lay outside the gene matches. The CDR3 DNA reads TGTGCCAGCAGTGCGGGACAGCATTACTTCAATTCACCCCTCCACTTT. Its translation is CASSAGQHYFNSPLHF.

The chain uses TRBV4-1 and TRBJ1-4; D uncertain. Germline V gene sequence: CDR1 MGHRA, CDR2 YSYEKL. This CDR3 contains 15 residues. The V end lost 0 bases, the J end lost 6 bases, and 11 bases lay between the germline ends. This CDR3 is CASSQDAQLDEKLFF. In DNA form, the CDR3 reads TGCGCCAGCAGCCAAGATGCACAGCTTGATGAAAAACTGTTTTTT.

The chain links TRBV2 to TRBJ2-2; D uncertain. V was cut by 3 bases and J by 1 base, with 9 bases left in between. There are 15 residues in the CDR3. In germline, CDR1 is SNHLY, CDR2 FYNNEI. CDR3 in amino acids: CASSEFGLNTGELFF. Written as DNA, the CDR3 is TGTGCCAGCAGTGAGTTTGGGCTGAACACCGGGGAGCTGTTTTTT.

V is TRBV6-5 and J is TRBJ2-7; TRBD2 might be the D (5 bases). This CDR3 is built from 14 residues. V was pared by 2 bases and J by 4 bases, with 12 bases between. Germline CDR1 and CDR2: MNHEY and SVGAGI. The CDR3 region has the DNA TGTGCCAGCAGTTACGGTCTCTCGGGGTACGAGCAGTACTTC. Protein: CASSYGLSGYEQYF.

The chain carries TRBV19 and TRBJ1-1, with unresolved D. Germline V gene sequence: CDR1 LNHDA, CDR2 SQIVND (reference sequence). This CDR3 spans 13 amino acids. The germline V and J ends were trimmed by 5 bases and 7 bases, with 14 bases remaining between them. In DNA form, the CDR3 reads TGTGCCAGTAGTGACATCCCCTCCGGTGAAGCTTTCTTT. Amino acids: CASSDIPSGEAFF.

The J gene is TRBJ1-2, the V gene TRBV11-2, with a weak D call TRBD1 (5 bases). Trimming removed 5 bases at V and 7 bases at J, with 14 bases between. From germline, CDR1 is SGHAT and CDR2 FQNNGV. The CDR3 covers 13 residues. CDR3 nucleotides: TGTGCCAGCAGCAGCCCCCAGGGTGGTGGCTACACCTTC. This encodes CASSSPQGGGYTF.